One and the same sample provided the 21 T cell receptor beta chains below, sequenced in a study of cytomegalovirus exposure and HLA in healthy donors. The PCR ran on 60 Vbeta and 13 Jbeta primers. Method: immunoSEQ multiplex PCR; TCRdb's copy keeps in-frame clones and lacks some. Of around 150,000 clones listed, 60% to 85% were seen once; the top ten hold approximately 3.1%. The specimen sequenced was PBMCs. Every receptor here comes from a middle-aged woman in good health and CMV-seronegative.

This rearrangement joins TRBV6-1 to TRBJ2-5; TRBD1 is a possible D gene (6 bases). Germline loops: CDR1 MNHNS, CDR2 SASEGT. The CDR3 sequence is 15 residues long. V lost 6 bases, J lost 1 base, and 15 bases lay in between. CDR3 protein: CASSLQDSIQETQYF. DNA for the CDR3: TGTGCCAGCAGCCTACAGGACAGCATCCAAGAGACCCAGTACTTC.

The chain combines TRBV6-5 with TRBJ1-1; tentative D call: TRBD1 (6 bases). The CDR3 covers 15 residues. The germline gives CDR1 MNHEY, CDR2 SVGAGI. V was trimmed by 6 bases and J by 7 bases, leaving 21 bases between them. CDR3 DNA sequence: TGTGCCAGCAGGATCCGGGACAAGGAGTTCGTTGAAGCTTTCTTT. Protein product: CASRIRDKEFVEAFF.

This clone was found a few times. The genes are TRBV7-6 and TRBJ1-5; 8 nucleotides align to TRBD1. The CDR3 totals 15 residues. Germline V gives CDR1 SGHVS, CDR2 FNYEAQ. Unmatched junction bases numbered 8, after V lost 5 bases and J lost 5 bases. CDR3 sequence: CASSPTRGPDQPQHF. Here the CDR3 DNA reads TGTGCCAGCAGCCCGACCAGGGGGCCGGATCAGCCCCAGCATTTT.

The chain carries TRBV5-1 and TRBJ2-2; 8 bases are shared with TRBD1. CDR1 and CDR2 (germline): SGHRS, YFSETQ. Losses at the gene ends were 6 bases for V and 1 base for J; bases not matched to a gene: 8. This CDR3 spans 16 amino acids. CDR3 DNA sequence: TGCGCCAGCACCCATCGAGGGACAGGGAACACCGGGGAGCTGTTTTTT. It yields the protein CASTHRGTGNTGELFF.

The rearrangement uses TRBV5-4 and TRBJ2-5, with TRBD2 matching 7 bases. The junction had 14 bases not matched to a gene; V was cut back by 1 base and J by 11 bases. The CDR3 runs to 15 residues. From germline, CDR1 is SGHNT and CDR2 YYREEE (reference sequence). CDR3 region: CASSLSGPSREEQYF. The CDR3 DNA sequence: TGTGCCAGCAGCTTGTCGGGACCCTCCCGGGAGGAGCAGTACTTC.

The chain links TRBV4-1 to TRBJ2-3; a possible D gene is TRBD2 (6 bases). The germline gives CDR1 MGHRA, CDR2 YSYEKL. This CDR3 has 15 residues. The V end was cut by 2 bases, the J end by 1 base, with 10 bases between. Here the CDR3 reads CASSQNWGGTDTQYF. The CDR3 DNA reads TGCGCCAGCAGCCAAAATTGGGGGGGCACAGATACGCAGTATTTT.

Turning to this clone: Germline and junction disagree at one end, which may indicate a read error. The genes are TRBV5-4 and TRBJ2-1, with D possibly matching TRBD2 (6 bases). The germline gives CDR1 SGHNT, CDR2 YYREEE (reference sequence). The CDR3 has 15 amino acids. The CDR3: CASSLAGDSNNEQFF. The CDR3 DNA reads TGTGCCAGCAGCTTGGCCGGGGACTCCAACAATGAGCAGTTCTTC. The full variable domain, completed using reference TRBV5-4 and TRBJ2-1, is ETGVTQSPTHLIKTRGQQVTLRCSSQSGHNTVSWYQQALGQGPQFIFQYYREEENGRGNFPPRFSGLQFPNYSSELNVNALELDDSALYLCASSLAGDSNNEQFFGPGTRLTVL.

This chain uses TRBV27 with TRBJ1-6; TRBD1 is a possible D gene (5 bases). The CDR3 runs 18 residues. The germline gives CDR1 MNHEY, CDR2 SMNVEV (reference sequence). Trimming stripped 3 bases from V and 0 bases from J, with 15 bases between. The CDR3 loop is CASSFRAGMSSYNSPLHF. Written as DNA, the CDR3 is TGTGCCAGCAGTTTTAGAGCAGGGATGAGCTCCTATAATTCACCCCTCCACTTT.

This clone was detected only a few times. This sample includes further DNA sequences coding for the same CDR3. The CDR3 bases are TGTGCCAGCAAGGCGGGGCCCTACGAGCAGTACTTC. Translation: CASKAGPYEQYF. This chain links TRBV2 with TRBJ2-7; D perhaps matches TRBD2 (6 bases). The V gene's germline CDR1 is SNHLY and CDR2 FYNNEI. Trimming removed 7 bases at V and 2 bases at J, with 9 bases between. The CDR3 contains 12 residues.

The chain carries TRBV6-1 and TRBJ1-1; 7 bases fit TRBD1. This CDR3 is built from 13 residues. With V trimmed by 10 bases and J by 2 bases, 7 bases remained unmatched. Germline V gives CDR1 MNHNS, CDR2 SASEGT. CDR3 in DNA: TGTGCCACCGGGGGACAGTTTAACACTGAAGCTTTCTTT. Amino acids: CATGGQFNTEAFF.

This clone has a handful of counts. Mismatch with germline at one junction end may stem from a read error. The chain employs TRBV7-9 and TRBJ1-1; D perhaps matches TRBD1 (6 bases). The CDR3 loop spans 15 amino acids. Germline values: CDR1 SEHNR, CDR2 FQNEAQ (reference sequence). Here the CDR3 reads CASTLNRVSNTEAFF. Written as DNA, the CDR3 is TGTGCCAGCACCTTAAACAGGGTATCTAACACTGAAGCTTTCTTT.

The chain combines TRBV27 with TRBJ1-1, with D possibly TRBD1 on 5 matching bases. The V end was cut by 3 bases, the J end by 1 base, with 24 bases between. Germline V gene sequence: CDR1 MNHEY, CDR2 SMNVEV (reference sequence). The CDR3 is 19 residues long. Written as DNA, the CDR3 is TGTGCCAGCAGTTTTTGGGAAACACCACCGGGGCGGGGGAACACTGAAGCTTTCTTT. This translates into CASSFWETPPGRGNTEAFF.

This chain joins TRBV5-1 and TRBJ1-1; D gene ambiguous. There are 15 residues in the CDR3. Germline lookup yields CDR1 SGHRS and CDR2 YFSETQ. Trimming left V 4 bases short and J 4 bases short, with 17 bases between. DNA for the CDR3: TGCGCCAGCAGCCCAATAGGGAGCTATGGCACTGAAGCTTTCTTT. This translates into CASSPIGSYGTEAFF.

The rearrangement uses TRBV11-2 and TRBJ2-1; maybe TRBD2 (5 bases). Germline V CDR1 and CDR2: SGHAT, FQNNGV. Trimming cost V 5 bases and J 9 bases, with 20 bases left between them. This CDR3 is built from 15 residues. The CDR3, as DNA: TGTGCCAGCAGCCGATTTAACGGGGTGGTCGGTGAGCAGTTCTTC. This gives the protein CASSRFNGVVGEQFF.

The chain links TRBV16 to TRBJ1-4, with 7 bases that match TRBD1. V was pared by 4 bases and J by 7 bases, with 3 bases of the junction left unmatched. This CDR3 is built from 13 residues. Germline lookup yields CDR1 KGHSY and CDR2 FQNENV. CDR3 protein: CASSRQGGEKLFF. In DNA form, the CDR3 reads TGTGCCAGCAGCCGACAGGGAGGTGAAAAACTGTTTTTT.

V gene TRBV28 combines with J gene TRBJ2-2; 8 nucleotides agree with TRBD2. J gave up 5 bases and V 2 bases, and 7 bases lay outside the gene matches. Per the germline V gene, CDR1 is MDHEN and CDR2 is SYDVKM. The CDR3 spans 16 residues. The CDR3 reads CASSLVLAGGTGELFF. CDR3 DNA: TGTGCCAGCAGTTTAGTCCTAGCGGGTGGAACCGGGGAGCTGTTTTTT.

The J gene is TRBJ2-7, the V gene TRBV7-3; D unresolved. V was clipped by 2 bases and J by 4 bases, with 9 bases between them. Germline assignment: CDR1 SGHTA and CDR2 FQGTGA. The CDR3 has 13 amino acids. CDR3 loop: CASSLALEYEQYF. The CDR3 nucleotides read TGTGCCAGCAGCTTAGCCCTTGAGTACGAGCAGTACTTC.

The CDR3 region has the DNA TGCGCCAGCAGCTACATAGCGGGGGGAAACACCGGGGAGCTGTTTTTT. Translated, it gives CASSYIAGGNTGELFF. The chain carries TRBV5-1 and TRBJ2-2; 10 bases match TRBD2. In germline, CDR1 is SGHRS, CDR2 YFSETQ. The J segment lost 2 bases and the V segment lost 3 bases, leaving 4 bases of the junction unmatched. There are 16 residues in the CDR3. The complete variable domain, with remaining parts taken from reference TRBV5-1 and TRBJ2-2, reads KAGVTQTPRYLIKTRGQQVTLSCSPISGHRSVSWYQQTPGQGLQFLFEYFSETQRNKGNFPGRFSGRQFSNSRSEMNVSTLELGDSALYLCASSYIAGGNTGELFFGEGSRLTVL.

This chain joins TRBV2 and TRBJ1-5; D is possibly TRBD1 (6 bases). This CDR3 comprises 15 residues. V lost 11 bases and J lost 0, with 17 bases in between. Germline CDR1 SNHLY, CDR2 FYNNEI. DNA for the CDR3: TGTGCCTCGGAGGGGGGGACCTATAGCAATCAGCCCCAGCATTTT. This gives the protein CASEGGTYSNQPQHF.

This clone was found a few times. The V and J genes are TRBV6-6 and TRBJ1-1; 8 nucleotides align to TRBD1. The junction had 11 bases not matched to a gene; V was cut back by 4 bases and J by 7 bases. Germline V gene lookup returns CDR1 MNHNY and CDR2 SVGAGI (reference sequence). The CDR3 length is 15 residues. CDR3 protein: CASSWDRLAPSEAFF. The CDR3 nucleotides are TGTGCCAGCAGTTGGGACAGGCTGGCCCCCAGTGAAGCTTTCTTT.

The chain links TRBV7-9 to TRBJ2-1; tentatively, D is TRBD2 (6 bases). This CDR3 is 15 amino acids long. Germline CDR1 reads SEHNR; CDR2 reads FQNEAQ (reference sequence). The V end was cut by 8 bases, the J end by 2 bases, with 16 bases between. The CDR3 region is CASSASGLTYNEQFF. In nucleotides, the CDR3 is TGTGCCAGCTCAGCTTCGGGACTTACCTACAATGAGCAGTTCTTC.